Sequencing of this TCR beta chain was carried out in a study of T cell responses to AZD1222 COVID-19 vaccine. Clones were read by immunoSEQ multiplex PCR, and TCRdb kept only the in-frame ones, dropping some. The profile shows roughly 130,000 clones, 91% of them singletons. V lost 5 bases, J lost 5 bases, and 16 bases lay in between. Per germline, CDR1 SGHNT and CDR2 YYREEE (reference sequence). The CDR3 sequence is 14 residues long. On this clone itself: The antigen remains unidentified.

Broader study findings: Among vaccine-associated CD4 TCRs, coverage spanned spike, with dominance at 160-218 and 743-854. Repertoires were obtained only post-peak T cell response. At study baseline, merely a handful of AZD1222 recipients were seropositive. White British people made up most donors, females outnumbered males, and clonal diversity was possibly underestimated.

The clonotype was recovered from an adult in good health. The sequenced sample was peripheral blood, obtained on day 0 of AZD1222 vaccination. The chain employs TRBV5-4 and TRBJ2-5; D possibly corresponds to TRBD1 (5 bases). CDR3 loop: CASRAPGLRETQYF. The CDR3 DNA reads as TGTGCCAGCAGAGCCCCAGGGTTGCGGGAGACCCAGTACTTC.